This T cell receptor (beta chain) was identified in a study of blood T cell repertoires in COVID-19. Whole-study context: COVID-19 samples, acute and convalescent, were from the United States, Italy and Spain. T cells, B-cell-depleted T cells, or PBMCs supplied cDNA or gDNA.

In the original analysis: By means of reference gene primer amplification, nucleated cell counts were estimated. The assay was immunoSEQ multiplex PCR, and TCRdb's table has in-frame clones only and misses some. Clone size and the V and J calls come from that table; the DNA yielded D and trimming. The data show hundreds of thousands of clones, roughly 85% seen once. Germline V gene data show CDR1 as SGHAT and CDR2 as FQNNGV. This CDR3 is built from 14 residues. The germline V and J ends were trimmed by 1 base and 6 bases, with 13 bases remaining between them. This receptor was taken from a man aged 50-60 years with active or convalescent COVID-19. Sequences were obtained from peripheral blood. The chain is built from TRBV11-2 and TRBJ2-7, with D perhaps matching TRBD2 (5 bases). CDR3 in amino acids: CASSLVLEYGEQYF. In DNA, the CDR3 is TGTGCCAGCAGCTTAGTACTAGAGTACGGCGAGCAGTACTTC.